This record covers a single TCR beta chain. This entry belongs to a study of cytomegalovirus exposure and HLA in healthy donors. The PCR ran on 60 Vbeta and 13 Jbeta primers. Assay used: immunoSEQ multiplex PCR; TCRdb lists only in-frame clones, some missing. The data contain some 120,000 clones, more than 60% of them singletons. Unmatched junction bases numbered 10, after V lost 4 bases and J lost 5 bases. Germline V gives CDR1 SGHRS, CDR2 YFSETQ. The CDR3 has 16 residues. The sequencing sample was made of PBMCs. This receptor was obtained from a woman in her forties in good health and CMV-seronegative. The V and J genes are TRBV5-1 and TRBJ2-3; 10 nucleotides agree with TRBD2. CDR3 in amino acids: CASSRVEAGGQDTQYF. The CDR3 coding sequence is TGCGCCAGCAGCCGCGTCGAAGCGGGGGGGCAAGATACGCAGTATTTT.